The present T cell receptor beta chain was sequenced within a study of blood T cell repertoires in COVID-19. Study context: Both acute and convalescent COVID-19 samples were obtained from the United States, Italy and Spain. PBMCs, B-cell-depleted T cells, or T cells were the source of the cDNA or gDNA that made up the material.

The CDR3 extends over 16 amino acids. After removal of 2 bases from V and 6 bases from J, the junction contained 3 bases not matched to a gene. CDR1 and CDR2 (germline): SGHAT, FQNNGV. The authors' processing: Amplification of reference gene primers provided the estimated nucleated cell counts. TCRdb keeps only in-frame clones here, not all; method: immunoSEQ multiplex PCR. Clonal size and the V and J genes are those of that table, whereas D and trimming came from the DNA. The sample records roughly 70,000 clones, around 87% being singletons. The V gene is TRBV11-2, the J gene TRBJ2-2; 13 bases match TRBD2. The receptor was derived from a man between 50 and 59 years old with active COVID-19. The source material was peripheral blood. The CDR3 nucleotides read TGTGCCAGCAGCTTATCCGGACTAGCGGGAGCCGGGGAGCTGTTTTTT. It codes for CASSLSGLAGAGELFF.